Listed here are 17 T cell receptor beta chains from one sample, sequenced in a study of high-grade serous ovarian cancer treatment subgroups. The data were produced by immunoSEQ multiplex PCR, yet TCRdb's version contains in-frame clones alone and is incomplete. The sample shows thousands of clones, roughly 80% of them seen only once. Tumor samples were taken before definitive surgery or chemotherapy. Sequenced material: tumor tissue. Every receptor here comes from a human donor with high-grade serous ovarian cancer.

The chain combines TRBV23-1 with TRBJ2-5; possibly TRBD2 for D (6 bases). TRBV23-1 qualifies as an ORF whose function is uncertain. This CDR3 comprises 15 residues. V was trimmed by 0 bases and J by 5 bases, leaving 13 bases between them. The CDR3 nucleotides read TGCGCCAGCAGTCAATCCCCGGGAGATGGTGAGACCCAGTACTTC. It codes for CASSQSPGDGETQYF.

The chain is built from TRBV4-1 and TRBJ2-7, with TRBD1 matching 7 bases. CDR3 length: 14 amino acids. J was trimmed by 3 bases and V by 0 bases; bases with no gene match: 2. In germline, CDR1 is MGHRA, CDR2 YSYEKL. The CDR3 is CASSQERDSYEQYF. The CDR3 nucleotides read TGCGCCAGCAGCCAAGAACGGGACAGCTACGAGCAGTACTTC.

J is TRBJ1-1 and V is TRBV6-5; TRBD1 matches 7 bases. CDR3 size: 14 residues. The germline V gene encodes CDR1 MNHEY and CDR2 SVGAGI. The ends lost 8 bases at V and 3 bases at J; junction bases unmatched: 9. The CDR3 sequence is CASSKQGRDTEAFF. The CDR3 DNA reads TGTGCCAGCTCAAAACAGGGGCGGGACACTGAAGCTTTCTTT.

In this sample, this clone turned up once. The CDR3 DNA follows: TGCGCCAGCAGCCAACCGGGACAAATGGATCAGCCCCAGCATTTT. It encodes CASSQPGQMDQPQHF. The gene calls are TRBV4-1 and TRBJ1-5, with D tentatively TRBD1 (6 bases). Deletions cut 2 bases from V and 5 bases from J, with 13 bases between. This CDR3 region has 15 residues. CDR1 and CDR2 from the germline V gene are MGHRA and YSYEKL.

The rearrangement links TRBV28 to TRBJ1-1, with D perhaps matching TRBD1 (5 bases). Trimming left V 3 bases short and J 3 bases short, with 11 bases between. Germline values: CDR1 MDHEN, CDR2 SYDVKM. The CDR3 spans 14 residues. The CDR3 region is CASSLAGRHTEAFF. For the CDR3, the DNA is TGTGCCAGCAGTTTGGCAGGGAGGCACACTGAAGCTTTCTTT.

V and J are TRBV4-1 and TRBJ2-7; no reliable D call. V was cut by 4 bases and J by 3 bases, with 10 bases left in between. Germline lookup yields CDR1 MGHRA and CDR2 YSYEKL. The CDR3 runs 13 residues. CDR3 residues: CASSLSEVYEQYF. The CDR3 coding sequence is TGCGCCAGCAGCCTTTCCGAGGTCTACGAGCAGTACTTC.

This chain's CDR3 is CASSPQQGYHNSPLHF. CDR3 coding DNA: TGTGCCAGCAGTCCCCAACAGGGGTACCATAATTCACCCCTCCACTTT. The chain carries TRBV27 and TRBJ1-6; 7 bases match TRBD1. This CDR3 is 16 amino acids long. CDR1 and CDR2 from the germline V gene are MNHEY and SMNVEV (reference sequence). V dropped 5 bases and J dropped 5; count of bases not matched to a gene: 9.

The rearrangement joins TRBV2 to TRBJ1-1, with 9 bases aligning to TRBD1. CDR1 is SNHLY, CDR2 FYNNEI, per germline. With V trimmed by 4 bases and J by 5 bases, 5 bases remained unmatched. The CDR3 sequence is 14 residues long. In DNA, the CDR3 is TGTGCCAGCAGTGCGGGACAGGGAGAGACTGAAGCTTTCTTT. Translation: CASSAGQGETEAFF.

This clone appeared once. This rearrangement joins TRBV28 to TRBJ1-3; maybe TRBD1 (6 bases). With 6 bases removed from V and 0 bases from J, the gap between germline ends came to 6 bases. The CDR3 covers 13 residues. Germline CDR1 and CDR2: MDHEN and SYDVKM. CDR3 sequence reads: CASRDSSGNTIYF. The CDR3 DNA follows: TGTGCCAGCAGGGACAGCTCTGGAAACACCATATATTTT.

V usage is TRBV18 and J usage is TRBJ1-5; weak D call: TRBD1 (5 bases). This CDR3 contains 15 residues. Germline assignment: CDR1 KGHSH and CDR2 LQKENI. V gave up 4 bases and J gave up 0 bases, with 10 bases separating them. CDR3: CASSRGLDSNQPQHF. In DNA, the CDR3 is TGTGCCAGCTCACGGGGACTCGATAGCAATCAGCCCCAGCATTTT.

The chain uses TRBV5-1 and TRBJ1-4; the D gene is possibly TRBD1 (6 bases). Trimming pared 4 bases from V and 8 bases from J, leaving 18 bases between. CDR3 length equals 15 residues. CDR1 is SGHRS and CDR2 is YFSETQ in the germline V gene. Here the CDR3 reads CASSAGQLAGEKLFF. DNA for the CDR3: TGCGCCAGCAGCGCCGGACAGCTCGCGGGGGAAAAACTGTTTTTT. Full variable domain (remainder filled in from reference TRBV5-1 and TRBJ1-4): KAGVTQTPRYLIKTRGQQVTLSCSPISGHRSVSWYQQTPGQGLQFLFEYFSETQRNKGNFPGRFSGRQFSNSRSEMNVSTLELGDSALYLCASSAGQLAGEKLFFGSGTQLSVL.

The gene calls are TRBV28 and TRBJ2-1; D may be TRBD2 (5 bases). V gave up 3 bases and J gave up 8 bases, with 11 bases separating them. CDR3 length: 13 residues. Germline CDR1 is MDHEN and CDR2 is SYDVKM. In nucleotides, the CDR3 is TGTGCCAGCAGTTTGCCGGGGTGGTATGAGCAGTTCTTC. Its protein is CASSLPGWYEQFF.

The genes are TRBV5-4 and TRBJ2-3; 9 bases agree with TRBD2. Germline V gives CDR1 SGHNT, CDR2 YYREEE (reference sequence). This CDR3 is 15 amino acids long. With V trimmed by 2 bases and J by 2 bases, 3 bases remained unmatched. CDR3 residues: CASSFVAGVTDTQYF. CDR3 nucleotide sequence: TGTGCCAGCAGCTTCGTAGCGGGGGTCACAGATACGCAGTATTTT.

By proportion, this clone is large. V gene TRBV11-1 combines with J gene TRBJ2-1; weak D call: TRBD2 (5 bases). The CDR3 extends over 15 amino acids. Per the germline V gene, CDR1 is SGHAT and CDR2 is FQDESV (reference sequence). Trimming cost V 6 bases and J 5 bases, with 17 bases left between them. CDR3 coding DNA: TGTGCCAGCAGTTCCTGGGGAGCGGCCAACAATGAGCAGTTCTTC. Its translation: CASSSWGAANNEQFF.

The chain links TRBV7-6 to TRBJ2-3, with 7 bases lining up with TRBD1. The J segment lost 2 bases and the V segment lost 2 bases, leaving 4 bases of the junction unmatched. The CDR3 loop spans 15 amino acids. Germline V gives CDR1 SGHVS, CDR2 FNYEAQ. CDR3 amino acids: CASSLKGGYTDTQYF. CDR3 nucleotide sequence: TGTGCCAGCAGCTTAAAAGGGGGCTACACAGATACGCAGTATTTT.

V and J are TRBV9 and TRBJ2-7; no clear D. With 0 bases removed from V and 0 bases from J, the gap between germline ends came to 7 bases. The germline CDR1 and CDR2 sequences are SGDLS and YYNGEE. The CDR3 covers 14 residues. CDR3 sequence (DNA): TGTGCCAGCAGCGTAGTACCGTCCTCCTACGAGCAGTACTTC. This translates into CASSVVPSSYEQYF.

Written as DNA, the CDR3 is TGCGCCAGCACCCGGGGACAGGGCTACGAGCAGTACTTC. Translating gives CASTRGQGYEQYF. V is TRBV5-1 and J is TRBJ2-7; 9 positions agree with TRBD1. The V and J ends lost 6 bases and 3 bases, in that order; junction bases with no gene match: 4. Germline-derived CDR1 and CDR2 are SGHRS and YFSETQ. The CDR3 sequence is 13 residues long.